The source of this TCR beta chain is a study of post-analysis software for immune sequencing data. Points from the study as a whole: TRBV5-6, TRBV5-1 and TRBV20-1 belonged to a set of roughly five TRBV segments that were more frequent in patients than controls. There was significantly lower normalized Chao1 diversity in multiple sclerosis patients than in controls. With F measure, samples from one preparation batch clustered together strongly.

Germline CDR1 reads SSHAT; CDR2 reads FNYEAQ (reference sequence). The CDR3 sequence is 13 residues long. Unique molecular identifiers featured in each of the TCR beta cDNA libraries. Each batch of about 0.95 to 10 million T cells produced roughly 0.5 million cDNA molecules. MiXCR was run by TCRdb on the PCR reads, yielding one entry per CDR3 protein. The data contain approximately 350,000 distinct CDR3 sequences, less than 40% of them singletons. In this sample, this clonotype turned up a few times. Its specificity is unknown. The junction does not match germline at one end; this may be a read error. The origin of this receptor is a girl between 10 and 17 years old with multiple sclerosis. Sequencing was done on a sample of blood. The rearrangement links TRBV7-7 to TRBJ2-7; possible D gene TRBD1, 6 bases. The CDR3 region is CASSPGHTYEQYF. CDR3 DNA: TGTGCTAGCAGCCCGGGACATACCTACGAGCAGTACTTC.